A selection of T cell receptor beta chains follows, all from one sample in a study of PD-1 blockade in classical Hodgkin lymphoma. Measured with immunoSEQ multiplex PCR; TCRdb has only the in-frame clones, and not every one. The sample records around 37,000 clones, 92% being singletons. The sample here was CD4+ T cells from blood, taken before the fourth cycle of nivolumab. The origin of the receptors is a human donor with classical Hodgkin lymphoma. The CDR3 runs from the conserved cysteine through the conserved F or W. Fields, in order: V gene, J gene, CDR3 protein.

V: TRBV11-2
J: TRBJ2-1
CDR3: CASSQIAGGSRTYNEQFF

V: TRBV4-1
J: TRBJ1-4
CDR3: CASSQGDRASEKLFF

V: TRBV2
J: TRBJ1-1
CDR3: CASSVDLNTEAFF

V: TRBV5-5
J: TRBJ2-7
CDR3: CASSSGTGASSYEQYF

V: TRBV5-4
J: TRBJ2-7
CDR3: CASSWGTEPSYEQYF

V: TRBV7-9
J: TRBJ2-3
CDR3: CASSPTEVAGTDTQYF

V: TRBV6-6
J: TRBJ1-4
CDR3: CASSRDRDEKLFF

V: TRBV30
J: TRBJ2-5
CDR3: CAWSVLGPETQYF

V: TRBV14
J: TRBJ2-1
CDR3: CASSQGGSGRGYEQFF

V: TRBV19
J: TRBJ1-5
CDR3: CASSHRQGAGNQPQHF

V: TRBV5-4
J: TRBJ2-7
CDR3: CASSLGGFRGYEQYF

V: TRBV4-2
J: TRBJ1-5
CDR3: CASSQALGGHQPQHF

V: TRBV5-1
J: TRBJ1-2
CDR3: CASSLGDSFNYGYTF

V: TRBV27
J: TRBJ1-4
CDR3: CASRTGVGKLFF

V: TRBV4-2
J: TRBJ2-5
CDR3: CASSHGVRTSQETQYF

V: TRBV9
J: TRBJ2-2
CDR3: CASVNTGELFF

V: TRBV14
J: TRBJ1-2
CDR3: CASSETAKPVGYGYTF

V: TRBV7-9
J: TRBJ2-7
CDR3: CASSPVIYEQYF

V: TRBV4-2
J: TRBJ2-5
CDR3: CASSQEMGTQYF

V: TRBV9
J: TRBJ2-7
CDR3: CASSPRGGVLTYEQYF

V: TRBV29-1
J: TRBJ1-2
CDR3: CSVEDLTGVYGYTF

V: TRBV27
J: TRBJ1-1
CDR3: CASSRSGSREAFF

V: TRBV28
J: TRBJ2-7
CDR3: CASSSPIDRNRLAGGLRKQYF

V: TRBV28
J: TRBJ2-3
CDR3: CASSSVLMGLAGVDTDTQYF

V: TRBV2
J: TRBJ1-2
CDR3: CASLLPVPRYKSGYTF

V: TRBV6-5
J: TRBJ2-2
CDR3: CASSTTTSLTGELFF

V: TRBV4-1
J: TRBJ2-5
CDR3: CANSQQETQYF

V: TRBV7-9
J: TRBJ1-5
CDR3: CASSFGWQEASNQPQHF

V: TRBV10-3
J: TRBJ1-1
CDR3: CAIRAGPNTEAFF

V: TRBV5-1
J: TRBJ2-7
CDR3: CASSSFEREGYEQYF

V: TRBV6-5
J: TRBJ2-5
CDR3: CASSYLGLQETQYF

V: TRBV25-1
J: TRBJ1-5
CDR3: CASSPGQGAYSNQPQHF

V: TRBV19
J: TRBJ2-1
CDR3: CASTLAEAYNEQFF

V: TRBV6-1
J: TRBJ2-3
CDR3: CASSEASLVSIDTQYF

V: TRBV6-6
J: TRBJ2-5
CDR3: CASSRDRGGRETQYF

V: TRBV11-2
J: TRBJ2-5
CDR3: CASSLGLTPGPQETQYF

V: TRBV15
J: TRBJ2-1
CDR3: CATSRPLGTGRTYNEQFF

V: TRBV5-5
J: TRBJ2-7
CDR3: CASSADLGPYEQYF

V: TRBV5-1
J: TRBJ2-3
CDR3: CASSLVAGVTDTQYF

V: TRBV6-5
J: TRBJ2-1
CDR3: CASSSDRGTYNEQFF

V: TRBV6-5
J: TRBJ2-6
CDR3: CASSTGQGPANVLTF

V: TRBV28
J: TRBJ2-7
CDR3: CASSFGVLVGEQYF

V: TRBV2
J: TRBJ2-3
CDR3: CASSEAGRLIDTQYF

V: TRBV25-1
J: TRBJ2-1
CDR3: CASPDRDRSGVGEQFF

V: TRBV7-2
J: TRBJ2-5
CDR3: CASSIRRAGGSGETQYF

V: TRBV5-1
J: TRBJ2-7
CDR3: CASSLGALAEYEQYF